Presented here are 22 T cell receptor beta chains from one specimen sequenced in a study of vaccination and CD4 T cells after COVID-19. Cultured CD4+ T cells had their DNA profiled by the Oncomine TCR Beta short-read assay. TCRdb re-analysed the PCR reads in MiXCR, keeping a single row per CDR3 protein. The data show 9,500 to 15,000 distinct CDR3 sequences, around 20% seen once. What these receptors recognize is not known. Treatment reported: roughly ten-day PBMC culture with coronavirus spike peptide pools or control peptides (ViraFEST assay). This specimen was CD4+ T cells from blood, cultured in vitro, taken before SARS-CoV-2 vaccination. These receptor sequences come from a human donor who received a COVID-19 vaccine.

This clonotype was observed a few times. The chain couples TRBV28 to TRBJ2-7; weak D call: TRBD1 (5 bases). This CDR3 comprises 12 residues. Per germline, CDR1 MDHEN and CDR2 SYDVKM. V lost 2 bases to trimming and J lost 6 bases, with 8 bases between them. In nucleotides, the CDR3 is TGTGCCAGCAGTTTACCGCAGGGCGAGCAGTACTTC. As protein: CASSLPQGEQYF.

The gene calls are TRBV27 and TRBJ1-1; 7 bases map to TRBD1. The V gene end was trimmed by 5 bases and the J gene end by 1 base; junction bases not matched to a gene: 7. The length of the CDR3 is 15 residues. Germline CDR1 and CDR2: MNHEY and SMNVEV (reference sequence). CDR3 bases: TGTGCCAGCAGTGGGGCAGGGACAGCGAACACTGAAGCTTTCTTT. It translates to CASSGAGTANTEAFF.

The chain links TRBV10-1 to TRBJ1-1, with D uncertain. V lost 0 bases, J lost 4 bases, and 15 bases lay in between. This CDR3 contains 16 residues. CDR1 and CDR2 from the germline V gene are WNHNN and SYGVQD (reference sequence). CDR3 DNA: TGCGCCAGCAGTGAGTCGAGGCCCTCAGGACGCACTGAAGCTTTCTTT. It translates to CASSESRPSGRTEAFF.

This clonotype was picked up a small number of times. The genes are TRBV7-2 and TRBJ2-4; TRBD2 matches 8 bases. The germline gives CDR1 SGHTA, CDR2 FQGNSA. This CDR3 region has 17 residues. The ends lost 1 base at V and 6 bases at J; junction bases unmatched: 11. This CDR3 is CASSLVWAGGQLNIQYF. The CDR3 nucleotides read TGTGCCAGCAGCTTAGTGTGGGCGGGGGGCCAATTAAACATTCAGTACTTC.

Written as DNA, the CDR3 is TGTGCCACCAGCAGCTACTACCGGGACAGAGATACGCAGTATTTT. This translates into CATSSYYRDRDTQYF. V gene TRBV15 combines with J gene TRBJ2-3; TRBD1 matches at 7 bases. The CDR3 is 15 amino acids. Germline lookup yields CDR1 LNHNV and CDR2 YYDKDF (reference sequence). Losses at the gene ends were 3 bases for V and 5 bases for J; bases not matched to a gene: 8.

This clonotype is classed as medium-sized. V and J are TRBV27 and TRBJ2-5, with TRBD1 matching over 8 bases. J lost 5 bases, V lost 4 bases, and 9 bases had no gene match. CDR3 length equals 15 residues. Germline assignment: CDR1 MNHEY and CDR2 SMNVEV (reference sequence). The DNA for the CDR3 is TGTGCCAGCAGTTCTGCGACAGGGGCTATCGAGACCCAGTACTTC. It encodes CASSSATGAIETQYF.

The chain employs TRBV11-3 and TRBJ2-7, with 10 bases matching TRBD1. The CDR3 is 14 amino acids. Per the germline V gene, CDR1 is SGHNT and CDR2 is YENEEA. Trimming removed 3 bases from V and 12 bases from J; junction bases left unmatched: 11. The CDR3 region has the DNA TGTGCCAGCAGCTTTAGCCGGGACAGGGGAGTTCTGTACTTC. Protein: CASSFSRDRGVLYF.

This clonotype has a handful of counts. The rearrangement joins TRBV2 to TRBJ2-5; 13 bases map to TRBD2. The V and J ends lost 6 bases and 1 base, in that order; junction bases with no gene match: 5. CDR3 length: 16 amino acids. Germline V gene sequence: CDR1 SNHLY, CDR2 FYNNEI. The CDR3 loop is CASSSGLAGVQETQYF. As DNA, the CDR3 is TGTGCCAGCAGCTCCGGACTAGCGGGGGTCCAAGAGACCCAGTACTTC.

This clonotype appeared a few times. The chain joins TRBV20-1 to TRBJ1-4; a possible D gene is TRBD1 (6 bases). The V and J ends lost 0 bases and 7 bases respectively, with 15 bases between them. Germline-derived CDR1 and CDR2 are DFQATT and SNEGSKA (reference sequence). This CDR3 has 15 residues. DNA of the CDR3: TGCAGTGCTAGAGATTTCCGGGGGGCATCTGAAAAACTGTTTTTT. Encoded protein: CSARDFRGASEKLFF.

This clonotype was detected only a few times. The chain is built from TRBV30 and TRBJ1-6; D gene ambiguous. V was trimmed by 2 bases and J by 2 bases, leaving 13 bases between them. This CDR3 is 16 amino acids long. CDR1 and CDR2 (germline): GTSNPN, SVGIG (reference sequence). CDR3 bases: TGTGCCTGGAGTAGGCCAGTCCCTCCCTATAATTCACCCCTCCACTTT. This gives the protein CAWSRPVPPYNSPLHF.

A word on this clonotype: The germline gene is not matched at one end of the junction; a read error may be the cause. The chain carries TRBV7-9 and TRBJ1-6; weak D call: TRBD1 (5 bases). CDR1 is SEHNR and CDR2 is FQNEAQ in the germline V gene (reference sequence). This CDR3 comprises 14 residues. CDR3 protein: CASTLDSNNSPLHF. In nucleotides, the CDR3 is TGTGCCAGCACCTTAGACAGTAACAATTCACCCCTCCACTTT.

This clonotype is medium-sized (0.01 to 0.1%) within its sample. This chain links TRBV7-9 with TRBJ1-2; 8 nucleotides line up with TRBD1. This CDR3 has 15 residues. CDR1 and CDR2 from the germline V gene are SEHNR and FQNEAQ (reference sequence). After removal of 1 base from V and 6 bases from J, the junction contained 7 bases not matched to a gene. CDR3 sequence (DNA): TGTGCCAGCAGCTTAGATGCAGGGGGCGGTAATGGCTACACCTTC. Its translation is CASSLDAGGGNGYTF.

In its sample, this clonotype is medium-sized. The CDR3 sequence is CASSYWGGNQPQHF. CDR3 bases: TGCGCCAGCAGTTATTGGGGGGGAAATCAGCCCCAGCATTTT. V gene TRBV23-1 combines with J gene TRBJ1-5, with a weak D call TRBD1 (5 bases). TRBV23-1 is placed among ORFs of uncertain function. CDR3 length: 14 amino acids. V gave up 5 bases and J gave up 4 bases, with 12 bases separating them.

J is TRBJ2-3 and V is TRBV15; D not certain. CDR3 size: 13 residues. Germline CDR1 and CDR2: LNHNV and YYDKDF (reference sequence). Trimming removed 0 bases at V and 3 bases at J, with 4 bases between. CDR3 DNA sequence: TGTGCCACCAGCAGAGATAAGACAGATACGCAGTATTTT. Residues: CATSRDKTDTQYF.

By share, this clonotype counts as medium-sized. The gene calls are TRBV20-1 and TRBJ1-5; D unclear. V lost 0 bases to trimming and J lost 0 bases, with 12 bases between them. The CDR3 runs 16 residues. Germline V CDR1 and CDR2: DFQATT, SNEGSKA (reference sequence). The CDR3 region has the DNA TGCAGTGCTAGAGATCTTGGCGGCGATAGCAATCAGCCCCAGCATTTT. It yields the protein CSARDLGGDSNQPQHF.

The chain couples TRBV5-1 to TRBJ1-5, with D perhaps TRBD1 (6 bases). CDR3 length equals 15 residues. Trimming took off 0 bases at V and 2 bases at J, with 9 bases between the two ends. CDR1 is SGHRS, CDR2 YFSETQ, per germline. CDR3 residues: CASSLAPGGNQPQHF. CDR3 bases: TGCGCCAGCAGCTTGGCTCCAGGGGGCAATCAGCCCCAGCATTTT.

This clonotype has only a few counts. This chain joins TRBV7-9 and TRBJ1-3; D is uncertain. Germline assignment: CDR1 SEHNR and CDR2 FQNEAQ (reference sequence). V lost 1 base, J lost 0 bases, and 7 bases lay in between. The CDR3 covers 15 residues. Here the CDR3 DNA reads TGTGCCAGCAGCTTAGTGCGGGCCTCTGGAAACACCATATATTTT. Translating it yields CASSLVRASGNTIYF.

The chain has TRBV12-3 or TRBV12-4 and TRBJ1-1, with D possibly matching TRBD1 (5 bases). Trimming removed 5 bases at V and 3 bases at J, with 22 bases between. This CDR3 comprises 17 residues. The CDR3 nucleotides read TGTGCCAGCAGTCCCTTTTGGGGCAGGCCTACCGACACTGAAGCTTTCTTT. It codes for CASSPFWGRPTDTEAFF.

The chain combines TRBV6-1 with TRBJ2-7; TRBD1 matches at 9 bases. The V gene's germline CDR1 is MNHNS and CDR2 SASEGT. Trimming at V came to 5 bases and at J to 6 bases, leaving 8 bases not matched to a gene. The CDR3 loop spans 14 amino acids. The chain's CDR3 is CASSRPGQGTEQYF. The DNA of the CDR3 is TGTGCCAGCAGTAGACCGGGACAGGGAACCGAGCAGTACTTC.

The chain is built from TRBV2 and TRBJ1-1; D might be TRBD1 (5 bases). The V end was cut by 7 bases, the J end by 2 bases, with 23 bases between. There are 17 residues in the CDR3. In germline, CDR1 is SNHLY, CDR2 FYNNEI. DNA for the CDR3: TGTGCCAGCAAGGGGTCCGCGAGAAGGGCTACAAACACTGAAGCTTTCTTT. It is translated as CASKGSARRATNTEAFF.

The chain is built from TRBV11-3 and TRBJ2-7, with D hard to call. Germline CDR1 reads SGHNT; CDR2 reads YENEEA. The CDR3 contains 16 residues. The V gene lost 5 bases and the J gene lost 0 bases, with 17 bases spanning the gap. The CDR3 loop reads CASSNPGGVDSYEQYF. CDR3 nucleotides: TGTGCCAGCAGCAACCCCGGTGGGGTGGACTCCTACGAGCAGTACTTC.

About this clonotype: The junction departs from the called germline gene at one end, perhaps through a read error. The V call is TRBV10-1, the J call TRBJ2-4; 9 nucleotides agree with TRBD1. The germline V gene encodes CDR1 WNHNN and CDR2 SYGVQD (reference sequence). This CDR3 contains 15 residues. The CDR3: CASSLRDREVNIHYF. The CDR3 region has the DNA TGCGCCAGCAGTTTACGGGACAGGGAGGTAAACATTCACTACTTC.